The 9 T cell receptor beta chains below come from one sample, sequenced in a study of circulating and synovial CD4+ cells in juvenile arthritis. Using immunoSEQ multiplex PCR, the repertoire was profiled, and TCRdb retains in-frame clones only, with some absent. The sample lists over 15,000 clones, about 90% seen once, with less than 0.75% in the top ten. Sequenced: CD4+ T cells from blood. These receptors were taken from a human donor with juvenile idiopathic arthritis.

V usage is TRBV7-2 and J usage is TRBJ2-1, with TRBD2 identical over 7 bases. V lost 3 bases, J lost 0 bases, and 5 bases stayed unmatched. In germline, CDR1 is SGHTA, CDR2 FQGNSA. CDR3 length: 16 amino acids. Here the CDR3 DNA reads TGTGCCAGCAGCTTGACTAGCAGTTCCTCCTACAATGAGCAGTTCTTC. This gives the protein CASSLTSSSSYNEQFF.

In regard to this clone: Other DNA sequences in this specimen translate into the identical CDR3. The V gene is TRBV7-9, the J gene TRBJ1-6, with 7 bases aligning to TRBD1. V lost 0 bases, J lost 7 bases, and 9 bases stayed unmatched. The V gene's germline CDR1 is SEHNR and CDR2 FQNEAQ (reference sequence). The CDR3 has 17 amino acids. CDR3 nucleotides: TGTGCCAGCAGCTTAGCCTTAAGGGGGACAGCCAATTCACCCCTCCACTTT. Residues: CASSLALRGTANSPLHF.

The rearrangement links TRBV7-3 to TRBJ2-1; TRBD2 matches 9 bases. Losses at the gene ends were 2 bases for V and 3 bases for J; bases not matched to a gene: 2. CDR3 length: 15 residues. The germline CDR1 and CDR2 sequences are SGHTA and FQGTGA. This chain's CDR3 is CASSLLAGFYNEQFF. CDR3 DNA sequence: TGTGCCAGCAGCTTACTAGCGGGATTCTACAATGAGCAGTTCTTC. Using reference TRBV7-3 and TRBJ2-1 for the parts outside the CDR3, the full variable domain is GAGVSQTPSNKVTEKGKYVELRCDPISGHTALYWYRQSLGQGPEFLIYFQGTGAADDSGLPNDRFFAVRPEGSVSTLKIQRTERGDSAVYLCASSLLAGFYNEQFFGPGTRLTVL.

As regards this clone: The junction departs from germline at one end; a sequencing error may be responsible. This specimen includes other DNA sequences encoding the same CDR3. The rearrangement joins TRBV29-1 to TRBJ2-3, with D maybe TRBD2 (6 bases). The CDR3 is 15 amino acids. From germline, CDR1 is SQVTM and CDR2 ANQGSEA. The CDR3 DNA is TGTAGCGTTGAAGGGGCCCGGGGGAACACAGATACGCAGTATTTT. Encoded protein: CSVEGARGNTDTQYF.

The chain has TRBV7-8 and TRBJ1-4; the D gene is possibly TRBD1 (6 bases). Per the germline V gene, CDR1 is SGHVS and CDR2 is FQNEAQ. V was clipped by 1 base and J by 10 bases, with 25 bases between them. The CDR3 has 18 residues. DNA of the CDR3: TGTGCCAGCAGCTTAGGCTTGCCAGGGGAGGGCTTGGGTGGAAAACTGTTTTTT. Its protein product is CASSLGLPGEGLGGKLFF. The variable domain in full, completed from reference TRBV7-8 and TRBJ1-4, reads GAGVSQSPRYKVAKRGQDVALRCDPISGHVSLFWYQQALGQGPEFLTYFQNEAQLDKSGLPSDRFFAERPEGSVSTLKIQRTQQEDSAVYLCASSLGLPGEGLGGKLFFGSGTQLSVL.

CDR3 nucleotides: TGTGCCAGCAGCCAAGGAACGGCGGGAGGGGCCCATGCGGAGACCCAGTACTTC. This translates into CASSQGTAGGAHAETQYF. The chain recombines TRBV4-2 with TRBJ2-5; TRBD2 matches at 9 bases. Trimming took 1 base from V and 5 from J; bases not matched to a gene: 14. The CDR3 runs 18 residues. Germline assignment: CDR1 LGHNA and CDR2 YNFKEQ.

This chain uses TRBV5-6 with TRBJ2-4, with 11 bases fitting TRBD2. The trim removed 4 bases at V and 7 bases at J, leaving 7 bases unmatched. The V gene's germline CDR1 is SGHDT and CDR2 YYEEEE. This CDR3 has 15 amino acids. In DNA, the CDR3 is TGTGCCAGCAGCAGTAGCGGGGGGGCTGGGAACATTCAGTACTTC. It yields the protein CASSSSGGAGNIQYF.

The J gene is TRBJ1-5, the V gene TRBV29-1; D unclear. V lost 5 bases, J lost 2 bases, and 10 bases lay in between. The CDR3 runs to 13 residues. Germline assignment: CDR1 SQVTM and CDR2 ANQGSEA. The CDR3 protein is CSVRRGGNQPQHF. As DNA, the CDR3 is TGCAGCGTTAGGAGAGGTGGCAATCAGCCCCAGCATTTT.

The chain combines TRBV19 with TRBJ1-2, with a weak D call TRBD1 (6 bases). In germline, CDR1 is LNHDA, CDR2 SQIVND (reference sequence). V was trimmed by 6 bases and J by 2 bases, leaving 19 bases between them. The length of the CDR3 is 16 residues. CDR3 nucleotide sequence: TGTGCCAGTAGAGGGACATCGGGCGCTCAAAACTATGGCTACACCTTC. As protein: CASRGTSGAQNYGYTF.